The following is a T cell receptor (beta chain) sequence with its context. The antigen remains undetermined. This CDR3 has 15 amino acids. Naive CD8+ T cells were CD45RO-CCR7+CD27+CD95-. These data belong to a study of CXCR3-negative and CXCR3-positive naive CD8 T cells. UMI-labeled 5' RACE TRB cDNA libraries were prepared from the cells. For each CDR3 protein, TCRdb gives one entry from its re-call of the 5' RACE reads, without DNA. The repertoire table contains over 150,000 distinct CDR3 sequences. Study conclusions and caveats: More hydrophobic TRB CDR3s were found in CXCR3-positive naive cells than in CXCR3-negative naive cells.

The clonotype comes from a human donor in good health. Some clones in this sample may be carry-over from other donors' samples. The chain joins TRBV21-1 to TRBJ1-6. TRBV21-1 is a known pseudogene. Material: naive CXCR3+ CD8+ T cells from blood. Subset reported: CD45RO-CCR7+CD27+CD95- naive CD8+ T cells expressing CXCR3 (TNR3+). CDR3: CASSTSLGYNSPLHF.